This T cell receptor (beta chain) stems from a study of T cell clonotyping in hematopoietic cell transplantation. Findings and caveats of the study: Few recipient clonotypes overlapped donors; over 97% were de novo at given depth. Recipient TCR diversity dropped after transplant; expanded clonotypes rose from day 30 to 180.

As for this clone: What it binds is unknown.

The assay was immunoSEQ multiplex PCR, and TCRdb's table has in-frame clones only and misses some. The table records fewer than 40,000 clones, 80% to 90% of them present only once. V lost 0 bases to trimming and J lost 1 base, with 9 bases between them. The CDR3 sequence is 15 residues long. Germline loops: CDR1 GTSNPN, CDR2 SVGIG (reference sequence). Sequencing used peripheral blood mononuclear cells. This TCR derives from a woman in her thirties or forties in good health. Some clones in this sample may be carry-over from other donors' samples. The chain combines TRBV30 with TRBJ2-2; D possibly corresponds to TRBD1 (5 bases). This chain's CDR3 is CAWSVPDRNTGELFF. The CDR3 DNA is TGTGCCTGGAGTGTACCAGACAGGAACACCGGGGAGCTGTTTTTT.